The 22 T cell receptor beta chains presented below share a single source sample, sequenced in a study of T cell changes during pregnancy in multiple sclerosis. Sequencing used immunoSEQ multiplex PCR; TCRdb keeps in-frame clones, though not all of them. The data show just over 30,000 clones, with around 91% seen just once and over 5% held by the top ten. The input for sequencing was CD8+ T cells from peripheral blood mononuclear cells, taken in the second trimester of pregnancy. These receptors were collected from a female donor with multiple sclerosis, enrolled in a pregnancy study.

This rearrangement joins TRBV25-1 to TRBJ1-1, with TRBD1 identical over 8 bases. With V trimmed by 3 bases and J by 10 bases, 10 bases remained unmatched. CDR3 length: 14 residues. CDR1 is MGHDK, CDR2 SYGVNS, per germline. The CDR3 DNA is TGTGCCAGCAGTGATGAGGCAGGGGGCGCGGGAGCTTTCTTT. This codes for CASSDEAGGAGAFF.

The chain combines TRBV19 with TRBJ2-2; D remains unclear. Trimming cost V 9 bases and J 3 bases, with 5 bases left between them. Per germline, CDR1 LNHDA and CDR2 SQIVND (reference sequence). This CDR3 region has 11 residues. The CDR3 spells CASSDTGELFF. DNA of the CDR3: TGTGCCAGCTCGGACACCGGGGAGCTGTTTTTT.

CDR3 nucleotide sequence: TGTGCCAGCAGTTCTATTCAGGGCCCAAATGAAAAACTGTTTTTT. Amino acid sequence: CASSSIQGPNEKLFF. The chain carries TRBV27 and TRBJ1-4; D might be TRBD1 (5 bases). The germline gives CDR1 MNHEY, CDR2 SMNVEV (reference sequence). The CDR3 consists of 15 residues. The V and J ends lost 4 bases and 5 bases respectively, with 14 bases between them. Filled out from reference TRBV27 and TRBJ1-4, the complete variable domain reads EAQVTQNPRYLITVTGKKLTVTCSQNMNHEYMSWYRQDPGLGLRQIYYSMNVEVTDKGDVPEGYKVSRKEKRNFPLILESPSPNQTSLYFCASSSIQGPNEKLFFGSGTQLSVL.

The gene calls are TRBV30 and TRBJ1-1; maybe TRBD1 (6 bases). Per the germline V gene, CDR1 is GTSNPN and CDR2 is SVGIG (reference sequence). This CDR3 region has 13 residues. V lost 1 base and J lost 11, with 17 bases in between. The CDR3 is CAWSGVGQLEAFF. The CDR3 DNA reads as TGTGCCTGGAGTGGTGTAGGACAGTTAGAGGCTTTCTTT. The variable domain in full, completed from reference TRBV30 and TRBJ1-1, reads SQTIHQWPATLVQPVGSPLSLECTVEGTSNPNLYWYRQAAGRGLQLLFYSVGIGQISSEVPQNLSASRPQDRQFILSSKKLLLSDSGFYLCAWSGVGQLEAFFGQGTRLTVV.

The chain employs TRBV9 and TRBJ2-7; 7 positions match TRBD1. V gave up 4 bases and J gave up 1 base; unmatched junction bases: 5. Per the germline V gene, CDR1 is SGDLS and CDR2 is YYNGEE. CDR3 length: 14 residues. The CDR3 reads CASSHRDSSYEQYF. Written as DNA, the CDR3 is TGTGCCAGCAGCCACCGGGACAGTTCCTACGAGCAGTACTTC. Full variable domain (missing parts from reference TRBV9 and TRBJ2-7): DSGVTQTPKHLITATGQRVTLRCSPRSGDLSVYWYQQSLDQGLQFLIQYYNGEERAKGNILERFSAQQFPDLHSELNLSSLELGDSALYFCASSHRDSSYEQYFGPGTRLTVT.

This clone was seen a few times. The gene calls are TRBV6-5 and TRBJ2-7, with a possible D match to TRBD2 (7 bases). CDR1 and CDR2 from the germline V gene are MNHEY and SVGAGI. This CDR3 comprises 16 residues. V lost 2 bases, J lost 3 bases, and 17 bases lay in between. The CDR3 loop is CASSYRGEGLGYEQYF. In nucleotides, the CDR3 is TGTGCCAGCAGTTACAGGGGGGAGGGCCTGGGCTACGAGCAGTACTTC.

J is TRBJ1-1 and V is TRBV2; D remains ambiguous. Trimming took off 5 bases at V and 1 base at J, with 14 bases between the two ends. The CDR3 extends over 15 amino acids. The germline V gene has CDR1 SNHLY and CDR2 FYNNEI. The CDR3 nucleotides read TGTGCCAGCAGTCCTTCCCCGGAGACGAACACTGAAGCTTTCTTT. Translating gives CASSPSPETNTEAFF. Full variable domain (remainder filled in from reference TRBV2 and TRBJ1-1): EPEVTQTPSHQVTQMGQEVILRCVPISNHLYFYWYRQILGQKVEFLVSFYNNEISEKSEIFDDQFSVERPDGSNFTLKIRSTKLEDSAMYFCASSPSPETNTEAFFGQGTRLTVV.

CDR3 bases: TGTGCCAGCAGCCAAGATCAGAGACTAGCCTATAGCACCGGGGAGCTGTTTTTT. It translates to CASSQDQRLAYSTGELFF. This chain connects TRBV14 to TRBJ2-2; TRBD2 agrees at 7 bases. Trimming at V came to 0 bases and at J to 4 bases, leaving 11 bases not matched to a gene. This CDR3 has 18 residues. Germline CDR1 SGHDN, CDR2 FVKESK.

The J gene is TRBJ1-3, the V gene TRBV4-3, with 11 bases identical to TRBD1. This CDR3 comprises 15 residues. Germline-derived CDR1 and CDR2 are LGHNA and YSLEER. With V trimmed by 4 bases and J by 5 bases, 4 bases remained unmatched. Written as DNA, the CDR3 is TGCGCCAGCAGCCCGGGGACAGGGGGTCGAAACACCATATATTTT. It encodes CASSPGTGGRNTIYF.

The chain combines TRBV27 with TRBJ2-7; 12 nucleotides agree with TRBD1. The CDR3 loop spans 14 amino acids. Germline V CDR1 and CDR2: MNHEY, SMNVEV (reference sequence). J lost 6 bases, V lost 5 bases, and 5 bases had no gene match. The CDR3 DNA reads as TGTGCCAGCAGTCCTGGGACAGGGGGCCTCGAGCAGTACTTC. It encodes CASSPGTGGLEQYF.

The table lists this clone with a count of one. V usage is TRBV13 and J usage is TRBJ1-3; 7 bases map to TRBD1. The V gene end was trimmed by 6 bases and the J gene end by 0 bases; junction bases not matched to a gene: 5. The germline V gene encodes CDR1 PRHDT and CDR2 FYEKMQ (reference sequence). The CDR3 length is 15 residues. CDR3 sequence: CASRRQGPSGNTIYF. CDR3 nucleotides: TGTGCCAGCAGACGACAGGGTCCCTCTGGAAACACCATATATTTT.

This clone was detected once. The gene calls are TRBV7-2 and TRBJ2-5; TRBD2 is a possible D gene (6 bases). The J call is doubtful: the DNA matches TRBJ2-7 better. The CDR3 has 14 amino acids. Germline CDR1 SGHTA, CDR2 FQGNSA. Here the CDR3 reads CASSLFGSSYEQYF. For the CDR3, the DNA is TGTGCCAGCAGCTTATTCGGGAGCTCCTACGAGCAGTACTTC.

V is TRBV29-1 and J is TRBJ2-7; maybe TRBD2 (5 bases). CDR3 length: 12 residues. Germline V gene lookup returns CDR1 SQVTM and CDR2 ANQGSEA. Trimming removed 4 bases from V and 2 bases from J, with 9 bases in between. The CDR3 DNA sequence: TGCAGCGTTGCGGGATACACCTACGAGCAGTACTTC. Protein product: CSVAGYTYEQYF.

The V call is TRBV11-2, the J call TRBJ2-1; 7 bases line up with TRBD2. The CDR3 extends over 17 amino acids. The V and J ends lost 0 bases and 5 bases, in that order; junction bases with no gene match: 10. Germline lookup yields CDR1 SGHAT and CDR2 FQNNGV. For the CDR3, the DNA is TGTGCCAGCAGCTTAGATCTCTTAAGGCTAGCGGACAATGAGCAGTTCTTC. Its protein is CASSLDLLRLADNEQFF.

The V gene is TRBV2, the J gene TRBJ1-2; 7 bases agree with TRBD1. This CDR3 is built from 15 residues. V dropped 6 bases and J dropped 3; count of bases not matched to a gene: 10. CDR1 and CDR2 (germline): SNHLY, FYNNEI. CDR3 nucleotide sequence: TGTGCCAGCAGCACAGGGGAGGCTCTTGACTATGGCTACACCTTC. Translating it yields CASSTGEALDYGYTF.

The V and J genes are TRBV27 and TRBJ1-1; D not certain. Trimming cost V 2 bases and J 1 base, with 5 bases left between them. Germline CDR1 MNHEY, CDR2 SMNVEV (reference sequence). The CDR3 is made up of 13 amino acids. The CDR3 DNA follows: TGTGCCAGCAGTTTAGCAGGGAACACTGAAGCTTTCTTT. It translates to CASSLAGNTEAFF.

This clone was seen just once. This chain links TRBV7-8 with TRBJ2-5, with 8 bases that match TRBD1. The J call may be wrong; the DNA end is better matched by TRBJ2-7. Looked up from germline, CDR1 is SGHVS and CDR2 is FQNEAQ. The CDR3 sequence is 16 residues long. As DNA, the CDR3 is TGTGCCAGCAGCTTCCCTTCGACAGGGGTAAACTACGAGCAGTACTTC. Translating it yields CASSFPSTGVNYEQYF.

CDR3 bases: TGTGCCAGCAGTTTTCTTGGCCCAGATACGCAGTATTTT. It codes for CASSFLGPDTQYF. V usage is TRBV27 and J usage is TRBJ2-3; no firm D call. The CDR3 loop spans 13 amino acids. The germline V gene has CDR1 MNHEY and CDR2 SMNVEV (reference sequence). V lost 3 bases, J lost 4 bases, and 8 bases lay in between.

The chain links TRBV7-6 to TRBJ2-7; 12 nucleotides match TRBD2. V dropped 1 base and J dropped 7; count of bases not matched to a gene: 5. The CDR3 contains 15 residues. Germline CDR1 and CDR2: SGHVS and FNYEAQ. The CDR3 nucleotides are TGTGCCAGCAGCTTAGGAGCGGGGACTAGCGGGGAGCAGTACTTC. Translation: CASSLGAGTSGEQYF.

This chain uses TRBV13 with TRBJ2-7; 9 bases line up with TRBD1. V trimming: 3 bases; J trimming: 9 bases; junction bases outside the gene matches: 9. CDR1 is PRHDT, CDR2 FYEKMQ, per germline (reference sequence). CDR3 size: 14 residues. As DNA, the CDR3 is TGTGCCAGCAGCTTCACCGGGACAGGGAAGGGGCAGTACTTC. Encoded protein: CASSFTGTGKGQYF.

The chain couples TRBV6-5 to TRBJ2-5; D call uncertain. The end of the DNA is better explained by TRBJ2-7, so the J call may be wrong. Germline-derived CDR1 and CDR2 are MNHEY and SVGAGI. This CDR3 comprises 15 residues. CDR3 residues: CASKPYTRSSYEQYF. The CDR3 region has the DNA TGTGCCAGCAAACCTTACACCAGGTCATCCTACGAGCAGTACTTC.

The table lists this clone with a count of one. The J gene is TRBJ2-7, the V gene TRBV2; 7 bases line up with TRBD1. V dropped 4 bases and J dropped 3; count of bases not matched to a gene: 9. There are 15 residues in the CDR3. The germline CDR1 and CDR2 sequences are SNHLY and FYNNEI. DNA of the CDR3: TGTGCCAGCAGTGGTTTTGGGACAGATCTCTACGAGCAGTACTTC. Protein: CASSGFGTDLYEQYF. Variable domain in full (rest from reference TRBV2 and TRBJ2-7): EPEVTQTPSHQVTQMGQEVILRCVPISNHLYFYWYRQILGQKVEFLVSFYNNEISEKSEIFDDQFSVERPDGSNFTLKIRSTKLEDSAMYFCASSGFGTDLYEQYFGPGTRLTVT.